This TCR beta chain is from a study of shared clonotypes between healthy human individuals. Study conclusions and caveats: Apart from blood, nothing was sampled; tissue repertoires likely differ.

The V end lost 5 bases, the J end lost 6 bases, and 24 bases lay between the germline ends. The CDR3 is 17 amino acids. The germline V gene has CDR1 SGHTA and CDR2 FQGNSA. Clones were read by immunoSEQ multiplex PCR, and TCRdb kept only the in-frame ones, dropping some. The sample carries hundreds of thousands of clones, 85% to 95% recorded once. CD45RO negativity and positive selection for CCR7 defined naive CD8 cells, a population that excluded terminally differentiated effector memory CD45RA+ cells. Details on this clone: Antigen specificity is unknown.

Sequencing used naive CD8+ T cells sorted from blood. This sequence joins TRBV7-2 and TRBJ2-3; D gene ambiguous. This clonotype was sampled from a woman aged 30 to 39 in good health. For the CDR3, the DNA is TGTGCCAGCAGCCCCCACCGAGTGGATAGAACCTTGGATACGCAGTATTTT. It yields the protein CASSPHRVDRTLDTQYF.